The 12 T cell receptor beta chains given below trace back to one sample, sequenced in a study of blood T cell repertoires in COVID-19. Profiling relied on immunoSEQ multiplex PCR, and the TCRdb table lists in-frame clones only, not all of them. This sample has fewer than 600,000 clones; more than 75% occur once, and the top ten carry approximately 1.8%. Sequencing was done on a sample of PBMCs or T cells enriched from blood (not recorded which). These receptor sequences come from a woman aged 40 to 55 who had recovered from COVID-19.

V is TRBV9 and J is TRBJ1-1; D is possibly TRBD1 (6 bases). CDR1 SGDLS and CDR2 YYNGEE come from the germline V gene. Trimming shortened V by 4 bases and J by 6 bases, and 16 bases separated the two germline ends. The CDR3 is made up of 14 amino acids. CDR3 amino acids: CASSPRGGSAEAFF. The CDR3 bases are TGTGCCAGCAGCCCGAGGGGGGGGTCGGCTGAAGCTTTCTTT.

The J gene is TRBJ2-5, the V gene TRBV9, with D possibly being TRBD1 (6 bases). V lost 4 bases and J 2 bases, leaving 12 bases between the germline ends. The V gene's germline CDR1 is SGDLS and CDR2 YYNGEE. The length of the CDR3 is 14 residues. CDR3 DNA sequence: TGTGCCAGCAGCCTAGGGACAACGCAAGAGACCCAGTACTTC. Translating it yields CASSLGTTQETQYF.

This rearrangement joins TRBV25-1 to TRBJ2-5; D might be TRBD1 (6 bases). The CDR3 extends over 14 amino acids. The ends were cut back, 8 bases at V and 2 bases at J, with 15 bases in the middle. The germline V gene encodes CDR1 MGHDK and CDR2 SYGVNS. This CDR3 is CASGGQGFQETQYF. The DNA for the CDR3 is TGTGCCAGCGGCGGCCAGGGGTTTCAAGAGACCCAGTACTTC.

The J gene is TRBJ2-7, the V gene TRBV4-1; TRBD2 matches 9 bases. The germline gives CDR1 MGHRA, CDR2 YSYEKL. CDR3 length: 15 amino acids. Trimming removed 5 bases from V and 0 bases from J; junction bases left unmatched: 5. The CDR3 loop reads CASSGAGGVSYEQYF. The CDR3 bases are TGCGCCAGCAGCGGGGCGGGGGGGGTCTCCTACGAGCAGTACTTC.

V gene TRBV27 combines with J gene TRBJ2-4, with a tentative D call TRBD1 (6 bases). The V and J ends lost 3 bases and 8 bases respectively, with 20 bases between them. The CDR3 loop spans 16 amino acids. The germline gives CDR1 MNHEY, CDR2 SMNVEV (reference sequence). The CDR3, as DNA: TGTGCCAGCAGTTTGAAACCCCGTGGCAGGGGTGACATTCAGTACTTC. It yields the protein CASSLKPRGRGDIQYF.

This rearrangement joins TRBV6-2 or TRBV6-3 to TRBJ1-5; the match to TRBD1 covers 8 bases. From germline, CDR1 is MNHEY and CDR2 SVGEGT. The CDR3 loop spans 18 amino acids. V lost 4 bases to trimming and J lost 4 bases; unmatched junction nucleotides: 15. The CDR3 DNA reads as TGTGCCAGCAGTTGGGGCGGACAGGGTAGCTACCTTAATCAGCCCCAGCATTTT. Encoded protein: CASSWGGQGSYLNQPQHF.

The V gene is TRBV15, the J gene TRBJ1-1; weak D call: TRBD1 (5 bases). Germline V gene sequence: CDR1 LNHNV, CDR2 YYDKDF (reference sequence). This CDR3 contains 14 residues. Trimming removed 1 base at V and 5 bases at J, with 11 bases between. DNA for the CDR3: TGTGCCACCAGCAGAGCGGGGGTGCGTACTGAAGCTTTCTTT. It translates to CATSRAGVRTEAFF.

The CDR3 reads CASRESGGSVYNEQFF. The CDR3 coding sequence is TGTGCCAGCCGGGAGTCGGGCGGGAGTGTCTACAATGAGCAGTTCTTC. The genes are TRBV19 and TRBJ2-1; TRBD2 agrees at 7 bases. The germline V gene encodes CDR1 LNHDA and CDR2 SQIVND (reference sequence). The V and J ends lost 9 bases and 3 bases, in that order; junction bases with no gene match: 14. CDR3 length equals 16 residues. Full variable domain (missing parts from reference TRBV19 and TRBJ2-1): DGGITQSPKYLFRKEGQNVTLSCEQNLNHDAMYWYRQDPGQGLRLIYYSQIVNDFQKGDIAEGYSVSREKKESFPLTVTSAQKNPTAFYLCASRESGGSVYNEQFFGPGTRLTVL.

This clone appeared once. The chain has TRBV10-2 and TRBJ2-2; the D gene is possibly TRBD1 (6 bases). This CDR3 contains 17 residues. V gave up 2 bases and J gave up 0 bases, with 13 bases separating them. Per germline, CDR1 WSHSY and CDR2 SAAADI. For the CDR3, the DNA is TGCGCCAGCAGTGAGACCCCGGACAGAACGAACACCGGGGAGCTGTTTTTT. Amino acid sequence: CASSETPDRTNTGELFF.

This chain uses TRBV18 with TRBJ2-5; D is unresolved. Germline CDR1 KGHSH, CDR2 LQKENI. Trimming removed 0 bases at V and 7 bases at J, with 9 bases between. The CDR3 is 13 amino acids. In DNA form, the CDR3 reads TGTGCCAGCTCACCACCAATAGATTGGACCCAGTACTTC. It encodes CASSPPIDWTQYF.

The chain recombines TRBV2 with TRBJ2-1, with 11 bases identical to TRBD2. The CDR3 has 14 residues. Per germline, CDR1 SNHLY and CDR2 FYNNEI. After removal of 10 bases from V and 4 bases from J, the junction contained 6 bases not matched to a gene. As DNA, the CDR3 is TGTGCCAACACGAGACTAGCGGGGTACAATGAGCAGTTCTTC. Protein sequence: CANTRLAGYNEQFF.

V and J are TRBV27 and TRBJ1-1; the match to TRBD1 covers 8 bases. Trimming removed 4 bases from V and 0 bases from J; junction bases left unmatched: 4. The CDR3 is 15 amino acids. Germline lookup yields CDR1 MNHEY and CDR2 SMNVEV (reference sequence). Written as DNA, the CDR3 is TGTGCCAGCAGTTCCAAGGACAGGGTGAACACTGAAGCTTTCTTT. Amino acid sequence: CASSSKDRVNTEAFF.